This T cell receptor beta chain originates from a study of blood T cell repertoires in COVID-19. On the study more broadly: There were acute and convalescent COVID-19 samples, and they came from the United States, Italy and Spain. T cells, B-cell-depleted T cells, or PBMCs provided the cDNA or gDNA that served as material.

Per the original methods: Cell counts per sample came from amplifying reference gene primers. Libraries were prepared by immunoSEQ multiplex PCR; TCRdb keeps only in-frame clonotypes and omits some of them. That table gives V, J and clone size, and the DNA gave D and trimming. In the table there are over 100,000 clones, less than 85% of which are singletons. The CDR3 is 14 amino acids. V lost 5 bases, J lost 3 bases, and 10 bases lay in between. Germline V gene lookup returns CDR1 MNHEY and CDR2 SMNVEV (reference sequence). The rearrangement links TRBV27 to TRBJ2-2, with TRBD1 as a possible D gene (7 bases). The clonotype comes from a woman aged 55-70 years with acute or convalescent COVID-19. The sequenced sample was peripheral blood. The CDR3 reads CASSPRGDTGELFF. The CDR3 DNA reads as TGTGCCAGCAGTCCCAGGGGGGACACCGGGGAGCTGTTTTTT.